This entry is about one TCR beta chain. Antigen unknown. The data were taken from a study of blood T cells in healthy people across ages. General study results and limits: Strong correlation linked observed beta diversity and percent naive T cells.

The authors ran a second PCR of 7 to 11 cycles using a sample-barcoded 5' primer and a J-beta primer mix. Tags on each cDNA molecule came from a template-switch adaptor with 12 random nucleotides. Samples each returned at least 3 million CDR3-containing paired-end reads. Each CDR3 protein gets one entry after TCRdb re-called the 5' RACE reads with MiXCR. The repertoire includes some 670,000 distinct CDR3 sequences, approximately 52% of them detected once, and about 14% sits in the top ten. The CDR3 runs 14 residues. CDR1 and CDR2 (germline): MDHEN, SYDVKM. V was trimmed by 8 bases and J by 2 bases, leaving 14 bases between them.

The sequence derives from an elderly woman in good health. Material for sequencing was blood. The rearrangement links TRBV28 to TRBJ2-3; D might be TRBD1 (7 bases). The DNA for the CDR3 is TGTGCCAGCGACGGACAGGACTACACAGATACGCAGTATTTT. Translated, it gives CASDGQDYTDTQYF.